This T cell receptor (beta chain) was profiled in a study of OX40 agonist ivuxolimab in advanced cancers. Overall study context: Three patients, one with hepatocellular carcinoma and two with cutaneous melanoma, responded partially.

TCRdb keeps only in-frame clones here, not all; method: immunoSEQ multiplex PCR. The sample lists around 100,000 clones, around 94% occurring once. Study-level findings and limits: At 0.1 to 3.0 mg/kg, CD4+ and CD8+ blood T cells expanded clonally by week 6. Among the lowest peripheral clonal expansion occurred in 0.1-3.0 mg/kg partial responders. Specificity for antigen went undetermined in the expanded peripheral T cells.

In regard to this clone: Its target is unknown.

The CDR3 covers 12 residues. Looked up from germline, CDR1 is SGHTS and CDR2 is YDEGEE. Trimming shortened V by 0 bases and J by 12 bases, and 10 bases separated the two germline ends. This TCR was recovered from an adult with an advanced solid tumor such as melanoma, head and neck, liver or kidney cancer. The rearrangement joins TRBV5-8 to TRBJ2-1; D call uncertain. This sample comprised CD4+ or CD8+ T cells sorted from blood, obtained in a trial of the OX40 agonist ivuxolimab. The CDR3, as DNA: TGTGCCAGCAGCTTGGAGAAGTCCCGGCAGTTCTTC. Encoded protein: CASSLEKSRQFF.